This T cell receptor (beta chain) was profiled in a study of control samples from healthy donors and cancer patients. Produced via immunoSEQ multiplex PCR; TCRdb's table is partial and in-frame only. The data show about 140,000 clones, with roughly nine tenths seen just once and 6% to 9% held by the top ten. CDR1 and CDR2 (germline): MDHEN, SYDVKM. CDR3 length: 20 amino acids. V shed 8 bases and J shed 2 bases, with 31 bases lying between them. The sample comprised blood. This sequence originates from a man aged 18 to 35 in good health. V usage is TRBV28 and J usage is TRBJ1-5; D remains ambiguous. For the CDR3, the DNA is TGTGCCAGCGCGATCCGGGCCACTAAGAGGGAAAACCTTCGCAATCAGCCCCAGCATTTT. Protein product: CASAIRATKRENLRNQPQHF.